These 27 T cell receptor beta chains share one sample of origin, sequenced in a study of CD8 T cells in ankylosing spondylitis. TCRdb recomputed calls from the 5' RACE reads with MiXCR, one row per CDR3 protein. Of 250,000 to 400,000 distinct CDR3 sequences listed, around a tenth were seen once; the top ten hold roughly 9.2%. Sequenced sample: blood, either unsorted or a sorted T cell fraction (not recorded which). Source of these receptors: a female donor with ankylosing spondylitis or in good health (not recorded which).

Worth noting for this clonotype: A much larger clone is a single base away; this may be a read error. The V and J genes are TRBV20-1 and TRBJ2-2; TRBD1 matches 7 bases. The CDR3 length is 17 residues. Germline-derived CDR1 and CDR2 are DFQATT and SNEGSKA (reference sequence). The DNA for the CDR3 is TGCAGTGCTAGAGGAGTAGGGGGCCACGCGAACACCTGGGAGCTGTTTTTT. This translates into CSARGVGGHANTWELFF.

Many counts were recorded for this clonotype. The chain links TRBV6-1 to TRBJ1-1; 8 nucleotides agree with TRBD1. The germline V gene has CDR1 MNHNS and CDR2 SASEGT. With 10 bases clipped from V and 1 base from J, the junction kept 8 bases outside the gene matches. The CDR3 is 14 amino acids. CDR3 sequence reads: CATRPGTGNTEAFF. The DNA of the CDR3 is TGTGCCACCCGGCCCGGGACAGGGAACACTGAAGCTTTCTTT.

At least ten counts were recorded for this clonotype. The rearrangement joins TRBV7-9 to TRBJ2-3, with D perhaps matching TRBD1 (6 bases). Germline CDR1 is SEHNR and CDR2 is FQNEAQ (reference sequence). Deletions cut 0 bases from V and 14 bases from J, with 15 bases between. The CDR3 sequence is 13 residues long. The CDR3 spells CASSLAGTRGRYF. The CDR3 DNA is TGTGCCAGCAGCTTAGCGGGGACACGAGGACGGTATTTT.

This clonotype was counted ten times or more. V gene TRBV12-3 or TRBV12-4 combines with J gene TRBJ2-1; weak D call: TRBD2 (7 bases). Between the trimmed V and J ends, which lost 5 bases and 2 bases, there was a span of 13 bases. The CDR3 length is 15 residues. The CDR3 reads CASSIGGTTYNEQFF. For the CDR3, the DNA is TGTGCCAGCAGTATAGGGGGGACTACCTACAATGAGCAGTTCTTC.

This clonotype showed up many times. The V gene is TRBV29-1, the J gene TRBJ2-7; maybe TRBD1 (5 bases). Trimming pared 3 bases from V and 2 bases from J, leaving 8 bases between. CDR3 size: 12 residues. From germline, CDR1 is SQVTM and CDR2 ANQGSEA. The CDR3 nucleotides read TGCAGCGTTGATAAGGGGACCTACGAGCAGTACTTC. Translated, it gives CSVDKGTYEQYF.

This clonotype was detected many times. The rearrangement uses TRBV10-1 and TRBJ2-2; D is ambiguous. Germline assignment: CDR1 WNHNN and CDR2 SYGVQD (reference sequence). The CDR3 sequence is 14 residues long. V dropped 2 bases and J dropped 4 bases, with 8 bases sitting between them. CDR3 nucleotide sequence: TGCGCCAGCAGTGAGGGTCTCCTCACCGGGGAGCTGTTTTTT. Translated, it gives CASSEGLLTGELFF.

This chain uses TRBV5-1 with TRBJ1-2, with a weak D call TRBD1 (6 bases). V shed 4 bases and J shed 5 bases, with 15 bases lying between them. The V gene's germline CDR1 is SGHRS and CDR2 YFSETQ. The CDR3 spans 14 residues. CDR3 sequence (DNA): TGCGCCAGCAGCCTTGGACAGTCTTTATATGGCTACACCTTC. It translates to CASSLGQSLYGYTF.

V and J are TRBV27 and TRBJ2-1; D is unclear. Germline V lookup: CDR1 MNHEY, CDR2 SMNVEV (reference sequence). V gave up 6 bases and J gave up 4 bases, with 4 bases separating them. CDR3 length: 11 amino acids. The CDR3 is CASRMYNEQFF. DNA of the CDR3: TGTGCCAGCAGGATGTACAATGAGCAGTTCTTC.

This clonotype has just a few counts. V is TRBV7-6 and J is TRBJ2-1; possibly TRBD2 for D (6 bases). The V gene lost 5 bases and the J gene lost 5 bases, with 16 bases spanning the gap. This CDR3 has 15 residues. Germline V CDR1 and CDR2: SGHVS, FNYEAQ. The CDR3 is CASSHRQRAHNEQFF. In nucleotides, the CDR3 is TGTGCCAGCAGCCACAGGCAGCGGGCGCACAATGAGCAGTTCTTC.

This clonotype has just a few counts. The rearrangement links TRBV20-1 to TRBJ1-1; D call uncertain. The CDR3 loop spans 12 amino acids. Germline values: CDR1 DFQATT, CDR2 SNEGSKA (reference sequence). The chain's CDR3 is CSAVDLLPEAFF. CDR3 DNA: TGCAGCGCAGTGGATTTATTACCTGAAGCTTTCTTT.

This clonotype has a count of ten or more. The chain recombines TRBV28 with TRBJ1-6; D not certain. V was clipped by 1 base and J by 14 bases, with 12 bases between them. CDR3 size: 13 residues. The germline V gene encodes CDR1 MDHEN and CDR2 SYDVKM. DNA of the CDR3: TGTGCCAGCAGTTTATCTGCGGCCGGCACCCTCCACTTT. It specifies CASSLSAAGTLHF. The full variable domain, with the rest looked up from reference TRBV28 and TRBJ1-6, is DVKVTQSSRYLVKRTGEKVFLECVQDMDHENMFWYRQDPGLGLRLIYFSYDVKMKEKGDIPEGYSVSREKKERFSLILESASTNQTSMYLCASSLSAAGTLHFGNGTRLTVT.

This clonotype has more than one count but fewer than ten. The chain uses TRBV7-3 and TRBJ1-2, with 9 positions matching TRBD1. The CDR3 sequence is 19 residues long. Germline trimming cut 4 bases from V and 0 bases from J; bases unmatched to any gene: 15. Germline V CDR1 and CDR2: SGHTA, FQGTGA. In nucleotides, the CDR3 is TGTGCCAGCAGCTCCTTGGCTCCGGGACAGGGACTAGCTAACTATGGCTACACCTTC. It codes for CASSSLAPGQGLANYGYTF.

This clonotype appeared many times. The rearrangement joins TRBV10-3 to TRBJ1-3; perhaps TRBD1 as D (6 bases). The CDR3 covers 15 residues. Germline V gives CDR1 ENHRY, CDR2 SYGVKD. V was shortened by 7 bases and J by 0 bases, with 13 bases between the two germline ends. The CDR3 region has the DNA TGTGCCATCAACAGGGATGGCAACTCTGGAAACACCATATATTTT. Its translation is CAINRDGNSGNTIYF.

This clonotype was seen a few times. J is TRBJ2-7 and V is TRBV28; TRBD2 matches at 7 bases. This CDR3 spans 16 amino acids. Germline CDR1 and CDR2: MDHEN and SYDVKM. Germline trimming cut 7 bases from V and 3 bases from J; bases unmatched to any gene: 15. The CDR3 loop reads CASTPLGAGEYYEQYF. The CDR3 nucleotides are TGTGCCAGCACCCCCCTTGGGGCGGGAGAATACTACGAGCAGTACTTC.

The chain carries TRBV5-1 and TRBJ2-5; D is unresolved. CDR1 SGHRS and CDR2 YFSETQ come from the germline V gene. The CDR3 loop spans 14 amino acids. V was shortened by 0 bases and J by 5 bases, with 11 bases between the two germline ends. The CDR3 protein is CASSLDRGSETQYF. The CDR3 DNA is TGCGCCAGCAGCTTGGATCGTGGTTCGGAGACCCAGTACTTC.

This clonotype was counted between two and nine times. The V gene is TRBV9, the J gene TRBJ2-3, with unresolved D. Germline V gene data show CDR1 as SGDLS and CDR2 as YYNGEE. Trimming stripped 0 bases from V and 4 bases from J, with 15 bases between. CDR3 size: 16 residues. CDR3 sequence reads: CASSVADTQTPDTQYF. The CDR3 DNA reads as TGTGCCAGCAGCGTAGCCGACACTCAAACCCCAGATACGCAGTATTTT.

This clonotype was counted a few times. This rearrangement joins TRBV29-1 to TRBJ1-1, with a tentative D call TRBD1 (6 bases). This CDR3 has 13 amino acids. The V and J ends lost 7 bases and 9 bases respectively, with 21 bases between them. Germline CDR1 and CDR2: SQVTM and ANQGSEA. The CDR3 coding sequence is TGCAGCGGAGAGAGGGACAAAGGTACCAAAGCTTTCTTT. Residues: CSGERDKGTKAFF.

This clonotype was seen a handful of times. CDR3 DNA: TGCGCCAGCAGCCAAGATTACGGTGGGGCCAACGTCCTGACTTTC. This translates into CASSQDYGGANVLTF. The V call is TRBV4-1, the J call TRBJ2-6, with D unresolved. CDR1 MGHRA and CDR2 YSYEKL come from the germline V gene. Trimming left V 0 bases short and J 3 bases short, with 6 bases between. CDR3 length equals 15 residues.

This clonotype came up a few times. The chain couples TRBV11-2 to TRBJ2-7, with 8 positions matching TRBD2. J gave up 6 bases and V 1 base, and 2 bases lay outside the gene matches. Germline V gene sequence: CDR1 SGHAT, CDR2 FQNNGV. The CDR3 is made up of 13 amino acids. CDR3 amino acids: CASSLVAGSEQYF. The CDR3 DNA is TGTGCCAGCAGCTTAGTAGCGGGGAGCGAGCAGTACTTC.

V and J are TRBV4-2 and TRBJ2-5; 11 bases fit TRBD2. V gave up 1 base and J gave up 0 bases; unmatched junction bases: 13. Germline V CDR1 and CDR2: LGHNA, YNFKEQ. The CDR3 runs 20 residues. CDR3 sequence reads: CASSQGLIALAGGNQETQYF. In nucleotides, the CDR3 is TGTGCCAGCAGCCAAGGGTTAATCGCGCTAGCGGGGGGCAACCAAGAGACCCAGTACTTC.

This clonotype was picked up a small number of times. The chain combines TRBV18 with TRBJ1-2; 8 bases align to TRBD1. V lost 5 bases, J lost 6 bases, and 11 bases stayed unmatched. The CDR3 runs to 15 residues. Looked up from germline, CDR1 is KGHSH and CDR2 is LQKENI. CDR3 in DNA: TGTGCCAGCTCAGGAAGCCCGACAGGGGAAGATGGCTACACCTTC. It is translated as CASSGSPTGEDGYTF.

This clonotype was seen at least ten times. The rearrangement uses TRBV7-8 and TRBJ1-1, with TRBD1 as a possible D gene (5 bases). Trimming took 5 bases from V and 6 from J, leaving 16 bases between them. The CDR3 contains 14 residues. Germline CDR1 is SGHVS and CDR2 is FQNEAQ. The CDR3 nucleotides are TGTGCCAGCAGCCCGGACTCGCGGGGGGCTGAAGCTTTCTTT. This translates into CASSPDSRGAEAFF.

This clonotype was seen at least ten times. The V gene is TRBV5-6, the J gene TRBJ2-5, with a weak D call TRBD2 (5 bases). From germline, CDR1 is SGHDT and CDR2 YYEEEE. Trimming removed 1 base from V and 5 bases from J, with 18 bases in between. CDR3 size: 16 residues. CDR3 nucleotide sequence: TGTGCCAGCAGCTTGACTGCGGCTAGCCGAGGGGAGACCCAGTACTTC. It codes for CASSLTAASRGETQYF.

Only a few counts were recorded for this clonotype. The rearrangement joins TRBV2 to TRBJ2-2; D perhaps matches TRBD2 (6 bases). Trimming cost V 2 bases and J 5 bases, with 15 bases left between them. Germline V gives CDR1 SNHLY, CDR2 FYNNEI. The CDR3 extends over 16 amino acids. This chain's CDR3 is CASSEMGGSRTGELFF. The CDR3, as DNA: TGTGCCAGCAGTGAAATGGGGGGTTCGAGAACCGGGGAGCTGTTTTTT.

At least ten counts were recorded for this clonotype. The chain carries TRBV3-1 and TRBJ2-2; D possibly corresponds to TRBD2 (6 bases). Germline V CDR1 and CDR2: LGHDT, YNNKEL (reference sequence). V lost 8 bases, J lost 2 bases, and 12 bases lay in between. The CDR3 runs 14 residues. CDR3 nucleotides: TGTGCCAGCGGAGGAGGGTTTAACACCGGGGAGCTGTTTTTT. Translating it yields CASGGGFNTGELFF.

A few counts support this clonotype. For the CDR3, the DNA is TGTGCCAGCTCACCACTCCCGGGACTAGCGGGAGGATACGAGCAGTACTTC. Its translation is CASSPLPGLAGGYEQYF. This rearrangement joins TRBV18 to TRBJ2-7, with TRBD2 matching over 15 bases. Unmatched junction bases numbered 5, after V lost 1 base and J lost 4 bases. The CDR3 is 17 residues long. Germline V gene lookup returns CDR1 KGHSH and CDR2 LQKENI.

A remark on this clonotype: Given a much more abundant clone one base away, this may be a read error. The J gene is TRBJ1-5, the V gene TRBV4-3; D is unclear. This CDR3 has 15 amino acids. CDR1 LGHNA and CDR2 YSLEER come from the germline V gene. In DNA form, the CDR3 reads TGCGCCAGCAGCCAAGAGGTCAGAGGCAATCAGCCCCTGCATTTT. Translating it yields CASSQEVRGNQPLHF.